This T cell receptor (beta chain) was recorded in a study of tumor-infiltrating lymphocytes in primary liver carcinoma. About the study: The patients included men and women who were aged 30 to 69 years.

The germline CDR1 and CDR2 sequences are WSHSY and SAAADI. The CDR3 runs to 15 residues. The V and J ends lost 3 bases and 6 bases respectively, with 14 bases between them. Unsorted whole blood yielded blood RNA, and germline DNA was extracted as well. Study conclusions and caveats: Tumor top-250-clone fractions significantly exceeded those of blood (p = 0.039). Bulk samples went unsorted, so CD4+ and CD8+ repertoires were not compared.

Synthesis of TCR beta cDNA was carried out from 500 ng total RNA with a constant-region primer. ARM-PCR, slightly modified, supplied the TCR beta libraries through three nested multiplex PCR rounds. It was with TRBV1-TRBV30 forward primers and a C-beta reverse primer that the first two PCR rounds were run, at about 10 cycles each. TCRdb reprocessed the multiplex PCR reads via MiXCR and lists one record per CDR3 protein. This sample has 300,000 to 350,000 distinct CDR3 sequences; almost 65% occur once, and the top ten carry roughly 6%. Remarks on this clonotype: Antigen: not known. A much larger clone differs by one base, so this may be a read error.

This clonotype was sampled from a man in his forties with primary liver carcinoma and hepatitis B virus infection. The sample was peripheral blood. V usage is TRBV10-2 and J usage is TRBJ2-2, with D possibly TRBD2 on 5 matching bases. The CDR3 coding sequence is TGCGCCAGCAGTGATAGGGAGATGGGCGCCGGGGAGCTGTTTTTT. Its translation is CASSDREMGAGELFF.